The sequence of this T cell receptor beta chain was determined in a study of beta chain features in type 1 diabetes. General observations from the study: The analysis here could not establish whether HLA type shapes TCRB rearrangement.

Expressed TCRB transcripts were sequenced because the entire RNA isolate underwent reverse transcription. Generated by immunoSEQ multiplex PCR, the TCRdb table keeps only in-frame clones and is missing some. The data contain fewer than 150,000 clones, about 7% of them singletons. Germline CDR1 is SGHTA and CDR2 is FQGNSA. CDR3 length: 17 amino acids. V lost 0 bases, J lost 0 bases, and 12 bases lay in between. CD4+ naive, central memory, regulatory and stem cell-like memory subsets were isolated by sorting on CD45RO/CCR7/CD25/CD127/CD95/CD27. Concerning this clone: The antigen remains unidentified.

Sequencing was done on a sample of central memory CD4+ T cells from blood. The V call is TRBV7-2, the J call TRBJ1-3; D ambiguous. The TCR sequence derives from a woman aged 25 to 39 in good health. CDR3 amino acids: CASSLASGANSGNTIYF. In DNA, the CDR3 is TGTGCCAGCAGCTTAGCTAGCGGCGCCAACTCTGGAAACACCATATATTTT.